Following are 20 T cell receptor beta chains from one sample sequenced in a study of T cells in Graves' hyperthyroidism and ophthalmopathy. RNA transcripts were the template for amplifying TCR beta CDR3 regions. HTBI primers drove first-round RT-PCR of the TCR CDR3. TCRdb re-derived calls from the multiplex PCR reads in MiXCR, one entry per CDR3 protein. The sample lists under 350,000 distinct CDR3 sequences; over 15% were seen once. Sequencing input: blood. The receptors here all came from a woman in her sixties with Graves' ophthalmopathy.

The V call is TRBV7-9, the J call TRBJ2-5; D not resolved. Germline V gene data show CDR1 as SEHNR and CDR2 as FQNEAQ (reference sequence). V was pared by 2 bases and J by 6 bases, with 7 bases between. The CDR3 totals 12 residues. The CDR3 DNA sequence: TGTGCCAGCAGCTTATCTGGGAAGACCCAGTACTTC. Translation gives CASSLSGKTQYF.

This clonotype was recorded at least ten times. The chain has TRBV7-9 and TRBJ2-1, with 9 bases lining up with TRBD1. This CDR3 is 15 amino acids long. V shed 5 bases, J shed 7 bases, and the junction held 9 bases outside the gene matches. Germline lookup yields CDR1 SEHNR and CDR2 FQNEAQ (reference sequence). DNA of the CDR3: TGTGCCAGCAGCGGCACAGGGGGCTTATTGAATGAGCAGTTCTTC. Its protein product is CASSGTGGLLNEQFF.

This clonotype has ten or more counts. The chain carries TRBV4-1 and TRBJ2-7; 10 bases match TRBD2. The V gene's germline CDR1 is MGHRA and CDR2 YSYEKL. This CDR3 contains 15 residues. V lost 4 bases, J lost 4 bases, and 7 bases stayed unmatched. In nucleotides, the CDR3 is TGCGCCAGCAGCCCAAGGGAGCGGGAGGGTTACGAGCAGTACTTC. The encoded protein is CASSPREREGYEQYF.

This clonotype was counted a few times. The chain couples TRBV4-2 to TRBJ1-1; no firm D call. V lost 0 bases to trimming and J lost 9 bases, with 20 bases between them. Germline V gene sequence: CDR1 LGHNA, CDR2 YNFKEQ. CDR3 length equals 16 residues. This chain's CDR3 is CASSQDDGVGRRQAFF. DNA of the CDR3: TGTGCCAGCAGCCAAGACGATGGGGTCGGTAGACGACAAGCTTTCTTT.

In its sample, this clonotype was seen a few times. The chain recombines TRBV3-1 with TRBJ2-2; 7 nucleotides agree with TRBD1. V trimming: 6 bases; J trimming: 5 bases; junction bases outside the gene matches: 9. The CDR3 runs to 15 residues. Per germline, CDR1 LGHDT and CDR2 YNNKEL (reference sequence). The CDR3 region has the DNA TGTGCCAGCAGGCCCGGGACAGATAGTACCGGGGAGCTGTTTTTT. It translates to CASRPGTDSTGELFF.

The chain recombines TRBV6-4 with TRBJ2-7; 11 positions match TRBD2. The CDR3 sequence is 17 residues long. With 6 bases clipped from V and 4 bases from J, the junction kept 14 bases outside the gene matches. Germline CDR1 MRHNA, CDR2 SNTAGT. Here the CDR3 DNA reads TGTGCCAGCAGACTCCCGGGACTAGCGGAGTTGGAGTACGAGCAGTACTTC. Translation gives CASRLPGLAELEYEQYF.

This clonotype was seen at least ten times. The chain recombines TRBV12-3 or TRBV12-4 with TRBJ1-4, with D possibly being TRBD1 (5 bases). Trimming stripped 6 bases from V and 0 bases from J, with 11 bases between. This CDR3 region has 15 residues. As DNA, the CDR3 is TGTGCCAGCAGCCCGGGGCGTGCAACTAATGAAAAACTGTTTTTT. Translating gives CASSPGRATNEKLFF.

The chain joins TRBV10-2 to TRBJ1-4; D is undetermined. CDR1 WSHSY and CDR2 SAAADI come from the germline V gene. V lost 4 bases to trimming and J lost 8 bases, with 11 bases between them. This CDR3 has 13 amino acids. The CDR3 loop reads CASSVTIQEKLFF. Here the CDR3 DNA reads TGCGCCAGCAGTGTGACAATACAGGAAAAACTGTTTTTT.

This clonotype was detected ten times or more. V usage is TRBV7-2 and J usage is TRBJ2-3; 10 bases align to TRBD1. This CDR3 contains 16 residues. The V segment lost 5 bases and the J segment 3 bases; nucleotides outside the gene matches: 8. Germline loops: CDR1 SGHTA, CDR2 FQGNSA. The CDR3 DNA reads TGTGCCAGCAGCGCGTGGACAGGGGGGCGAACAGATACGCAGTATTTT. Residues: CASSAWTGGRTDTQYF.

This clonotype has a count of ten or more. The V call is TRBV20-1, the J call TRBJ1-2; D gene ambiguous. The CDR3 is made up of 12 amino acids. The germline V gene has CDR1 DFQATT and CDR2 SNEGSKA (reference sequence). The germline V and J ends were trimmed by 1 base and 2 bases, with 5 bases remaining between them. The CDR3 bases are TGCAGTGCTAGAGGGCAGAACTATGGCTACACCTTC. This translates into CSARGQNYGYTF.

This clonotype was observed at least ten times. The CDR3 region is CASSPGEAPNEQFF. The CDR3 bases are TGTGCCAGCAGTCCCGGAGAGGCCCCCAATGAGCAGTTCTTC. V usage is TRBV12-3 or TRBV12-4 and J usage is TRBJ2-1; D not certain. The V end lost 5 bases, the J end lost 6 bases, and 14 bases lay between the germline ends. The CDR3 is 14 amino acids.

About this clonotype itself: Possible read error: a much larger clone is one base away. This chain joins TRBV5-8 and TRBJ2-1; TRBD1 matches 7 bases. The CDR3 length is 14 residues. Germline V gene data show CDR1 as SGHTS and CDR2 as YDEGEE. With V trimmed by 3 bases and J by 10 bases, 10 bases remained unmatched. CDR3 residues: CASSSWTGLGEQFF. CDR3 bases: TGTGCCAGCAGCTCCTGGACAGGACTGGGCGAGCAGTTCTTC.

This clonotype was recorded at least ten times. This sequence joins TRBV24-1 and TRBJ1-1; D is ambiguous. The germline V gene has CDR1 KGHDR and CDR2 SFDVKD. The V and J ends lost 5 bases and 1 base respectively, with 7 bases between them. The CDR3 runs to 13 residues. The CDR3 DNA sequence: TGTGCCACCAGTGTGGGGTCGAACACTGAAGCTTTCTTT. Amino acid sequence: CATSVGSNTEAFF.

Many counts were recorded for this clonotype. The chain links TRBV3-1 to TRBJ1-2; 7 bases match TRBD1. From germline, CDR1 is LGHDT and CDR2 YNNKEL (reference sequence). The CDR3 covers 13 residues. Unmatched junction bases numbered 7, after V lost 4 bases and J lost 8 bases. CDR3 nucleotide sequence: TGTGCCAGCAGCCCCGGACAGGCCGGGGGCTACACCTTC. Its protein product is CASSPGQAGGYTF.

This clonotype showed up many times. The J gene is TRBJ2-3, the V gene TRBV7-2; D remains unclear. V lost 0 bases and J lost 10, with 17 bases in between. Germline-derived CDR1 and CDR2 are SGHTA and FQGNSA. The CDR3 length is 15 residues. This chain's CDR3 is CASSLASHGSAAQYF. CDR3 DNA sequence: TGTGCCAGCAGCTTAGCCTCACACGGGTCCGCTGCGCAGTATTTT.

V and J are TRBV29-1 and TRBJ2-7; D not resolved. The CDR3 totals 12 residues. The V and J ends lost 6 bases and 5 bases respectively, with 14 bases between them. The germline gives CDR1 SQVTM, CDR2 ANQGSEA. The CDR3: CSVHKGFNEQYF. CDR3 sequence (DNA): TGCAGCGTCCACAAAGGGTTCAACGAGCAGTACTTC.

The CDR3 nucleotides are TGCAGTGCAGGAGGGGGACTAGCGGGCACCCAAGACAAGCAGTACTTC. Residues: CSAGGGLAGTQDKQYF. V gene TRBV20-1 combines with J gene TRBJ2-7; TRBD2 matches at 12 bases. The CDR3 has 16 amino acids. Germline lookup yields CDR1 DFQATT and CDR2 SNEGSKA (reference sequence). V lost 6 bases, J lost 8 bases, and 17 bases stayed unmatched.

CDR3 in amino acids: CASSLRTSMDGELFF. As DNA, the CDR3 is TGCGCCAGCAGCTTGAGGACATCCATGGACGGGGAGCTGTTTTTT. The chain links TRBV5-1 to TRBJ2-2, with a possible D match to TRBD1 (5 bases). With 1 base removed from V and 7 bases from J, the gap between germline ends came to 14 bases. This CDR3 is 15 amino acids long. CDR1 is SGHRS, CDR2 YFSETQ, per germline. The complete variable domain, with remaining parts taken from reference TRBV5-1 and TRBJ2-2, reads KAGVTQTPRYLIKTRGQQVTLSCSPISGHRSVSWYQQTPGQGLQFLFEYFSETQRNKGNFPGRFSGRQFSNSRSEMNVSTLELGDSALYLCASSLRTSMDGELFFGEGSRLTVL.

Ten or more counts support this clonotype. The chain uses TRBV12-3 or TRBV12-4 and TRBJ2-6; unclear D gene. Trimming took 3 bases from V and 1 from J, leaving 7 bases between them. The CDR3 runs to 15 residues. The DNA of the CDR3 is TGTGCCAGCAGTTTGAGCAATTCTGGGGCCAACGTCCTGACTTTC. Its protein product is CASSLSNSGANVLTF.

This clonotype appeared a few times. The rearrangement uses TRBV30 and TRBJ1-1, with 8 bases identical to TRBD1. This CDR3 is 12 amino acids long. Per germline, CDR1 GTSNPN and CDR2 SVGIG (reference sequence). V dropped 0 bases and J dropped 11; count of bases not matched to a gene: 5. The CDR3 sequence is CAWSVQGVSAFF. The CDR3, as DNA: TGTGCCTGGAGTGTACAGGGGGTATCGGCTTTCTTT.